This T cell receptor (beta chain) is from a study of PD-L1 blockade in urothelial cancer. Germline-derived CDR1 and CDR2 are MDHEN and SYDVKM. This CDR3 is built from 13 residues. Trimming cost V 6 bases and J 8 bases; bases outside gene matches: 8. Time point described: pretreatment peripheral blood. Here immunoSEQ multiplex PCR was the method, and the copy in TCRdb shows in-frame clones only, minus some. This repertoire shows about 52,000 clones, approximately 88% found once; its top ten account for 1% to 1.5%. The sequenced sample was PBMCs, obtained around atezolizumab (anti-PD-L1) treatment. The chain employs TRBV28 and TRBJ1-2; 8 nucleotides match TRBD1. The sequence came from a man aged 45 to 65 with urothelial cancer. The CDR3 here is CASSRNRGKGYTF. The CDR3, as DNA: TGTGCCAGCAGCCGAAACAGGGGGAAAGGCTACACCTTC.